This T cell receptor beta chain was obtained from a study of blood T cell repertoires in COVID-19. As handled by the study authors: Using reference gene primer amplification, nucleated cell counts were estimated. Clones were sequenced by immunoSEQ multiplex PCR, and TCRdb holds only the in-frame ones, with some missing. V and J calls and clone size come straight from that table; D and trimming were deduced from the DNA. The sample has about 97,000 clones; 85% are singletons. Germline loops: CDR1 SGHTA, CDR2 FQGNSA. The CDR3 contains 12 residues. V was cut by 1 base and J by 3 bases, with 4 bases left in between.

The V call is TRBV7-2, the J call TRBJ2-7; D ambiguous. Sequenced sample: peripheral blood. The sequence was collected from a woman in her 70s with active or convalescent COVID-19. As DNA, the CDR3 is TGTGCCAGCAGCTTAGTCGGCTACGAGCAGTACTTC. Its protein is CASSLVGYEQYF.